This TCR beta chain was sequenced for a study of Graves' ophthalmopathy and Graves' hyperthyroidism. Using RNA transcripts, the TCR beta CDR3 regions were amplified. The workflow started with a first-round RT-PCR run with HTBI primers and then moved on to a second-round multiplex PCR. TCRdb processed the multiplex PCR reads anew with MiXCR; each CDR3 protein has one entry. Of about 220,000 distinct CDR3 sequences in the sample, 20% to 25% were seen once. This clonotype was recorded at least ten times. V lost 3 bases and J 2 bases, leaving 10 bases between the germline ends. This CDR3 contains 15 residues.

Material: peripheral blood. J is TRBJ2-2 and V is TRBV12-3 or TRBV12-4, with D perhaps matching TRBD1 or TRBD2 (6 bases each). This receptor was identified in a woman aged 45-59 years with Graves' ophthalmopathy. The CDR3 sequence is CASSFSGGNTGELFF. CDR3 DNA: TGTGCCAGCAGTTTCTCCGGGGGCAACACCGGGGAGCTGTTTTTT.